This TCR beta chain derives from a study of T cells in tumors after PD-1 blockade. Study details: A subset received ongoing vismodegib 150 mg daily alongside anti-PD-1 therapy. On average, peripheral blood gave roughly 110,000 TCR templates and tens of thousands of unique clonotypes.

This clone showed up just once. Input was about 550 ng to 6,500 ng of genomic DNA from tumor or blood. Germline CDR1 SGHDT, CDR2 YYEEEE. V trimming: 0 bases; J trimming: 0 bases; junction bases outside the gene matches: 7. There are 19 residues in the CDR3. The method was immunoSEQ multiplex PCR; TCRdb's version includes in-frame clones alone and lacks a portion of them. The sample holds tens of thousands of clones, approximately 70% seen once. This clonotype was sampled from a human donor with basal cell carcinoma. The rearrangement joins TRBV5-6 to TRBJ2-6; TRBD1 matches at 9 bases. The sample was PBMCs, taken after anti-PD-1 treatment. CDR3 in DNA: TGTGCCAGCAGCTTGGACAGGGGGCGAGCCGACTCTGGGGCCAACGTCCTGACTTTC. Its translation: CASSLDRGRADSGANVLTF.